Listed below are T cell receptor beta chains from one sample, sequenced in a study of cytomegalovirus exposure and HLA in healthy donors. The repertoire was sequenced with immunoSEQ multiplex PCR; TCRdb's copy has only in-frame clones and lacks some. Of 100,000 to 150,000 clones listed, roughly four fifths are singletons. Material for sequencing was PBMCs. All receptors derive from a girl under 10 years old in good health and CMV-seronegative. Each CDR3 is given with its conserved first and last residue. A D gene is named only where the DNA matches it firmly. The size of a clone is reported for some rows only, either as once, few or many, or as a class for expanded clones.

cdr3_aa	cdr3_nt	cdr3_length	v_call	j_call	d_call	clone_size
CASSLVVTQGQPVSTQYF	TGCGCCAGCAGCTTGGTGGTAACACAGGGCCAGCCGGTCAGCACGCAGTATTTT	18	TRBV5-1	TRBJ2-3	NA	NA
CASSSTPGLDTGELFF	TGTGCCAGCAGCTCCACGCCGGGACTCGACACCGGGGAGCTGTTTTTT	16	TRBV13	TRBJ2-2	NA	NA
CASSLERANTGELFF	TGTGCCAGCAGTTTAGAGAGGGCCAACACCGGGGAGCTGTTTTTT	15	TRBV27	TRBJ2-2	NA	NA
CASRLGVNTEAFF	TGTGCCAGCAGGCTGGGAGTAAACACTGAAGCTTTCTTT	13	TRBV2	TRBJ1-1	NA	NA
CASRGGDGNQPQHF	TGTGCCAGTAGAGGAGGGGACGGCAATCAGCCCCAGCATTTT	14	TRBV19	TRBJ1-5	NA	NA
CASSSGGAGTPLHF	TGTGCCAGCAGTAGTGGGGGGGCAGGGACACCCCTCCACTTT	14	TRBV5-6	TRBJ1-6	NA	NA
CAARKERGPQETQYF	TGTGCCGCGAGAAAAGAACGGGGTCCCCAAGAGACCCAGTACTTC	15	TRBV28	TRBJ2-5	NA	once
CASSEQGAGETQYF	TGTGCCAGCAGTGAACAGGGGGCCGGAGAGACCCAGTACTTC	14	TRBV25-1	TRBJ2-5	TRBD1	NA
CASSQDILAPYEQYF	TGCGCCAGCAGCCAAGATATCCTAGCGCCCTACGAGCAGTACTTC	15	TRBV4-1	TRBJ2-7	NA	NA
CASSHPLLGLYEQYF	TGTGCCAGCAGTCACCCTCTCCTGGGACTCTACGAGCAGTACTTC	15	TRBV7-9	TRBJ2-7	NA	NA